Below, 8 T cell receptor beta chains from the same sample are listed, as sequenced in a study of blood T cell repertoires in COVID-19 (TCRdb year 2020). Library preparation used the immunoSEQ multiplex PCR assay. TCRdb took this table from immuneACCESS and kept in-frame rearrangements with V and J called. Such tables lack part of the clones; where checked against another copy, unresolved V genes explain under half of the gap, and the rest is unexplained. For this sample the table gives around 120,000 clones, of which approximately 92% were detected only once. About a third of the sample is in the top ten clones. The material sequenced was peripheral blood. These receptors were collected from a woman aged 80 or over with acute or convalescent COVID-19.

This chain uses TRBV15 with TRBJ1-2, with 7 nucleotides matching TRBD1. Germline V gene data show CDR1 as LNHNV and CDR2 as YYDKDF (reference sequence). The CDR3 loop spans 15 amino acids. V shed 4 bases, J shed 7 bases, and the junction held 12 bases outside the gene matches. The CDR3 DNA reads TGTGCCACCAGCACAGAGCGTATCCAGGGGGGTGGCTACACCTTC. Its protein product is CATSTERIQGGGYTF.

The chain recombines TRBV2 with TRBJ1-2; possible D gene TRBD1, 5 bases. Trimming stripped 0 bases from V and 4 bases from J, with 6 bases between. This CDR3 comprises 13 residues. Germline values: CDR1 SNHLY, CDR2 FYNNEI. DNA of the CDR3: TGTGCCAGCAGTGAAGCGGGGCTCTATGGCTACACCTTC. This translates into CASSEAGLYGYTF.

The V call is TRBV13, the J call TRBJ2-7, with no clear D. The germline V gene has CDR1 PRHDT and CDR2 FYEKMQ (reference sequence). V lost 3 bases, J lost 0 bases, and 9 bases lay in between. CDR3 size: 14 residues. In DNA form, the CDR3 reads TGTGCCAGCAGCTTTAAGATCAGCTCCTACGAGCAGTACTTC. Translated: CASSFKISSYEQYF.

This clone came up once. The chain couples TRBV28 to TRBJ2-7; TRBD2 agrees at 13 bases. This CDR3 is built from 20 residues. CDR1 MDHEN and CDR2 SYDVKM come from the germline V gene. V gave up 5 bases and J gave up 2 bases; unmatched junction bases: 18. CDR3 region: CASSLKLLWTSGGGTYEQYF. The CDR3 nucleotides read TGTGCCAGCAGTCTAAAACTGCTCTGGACTAGCGGGGGAGGGACCTACGAGCAGTACTTC.

The chain recombines TRBV9 with TRBJ2-2, with a weak D call TRBD1 (6 bases). Trimming pared 2 bases from V and 3 bases from J, leaving 8 bases between. This CDR3 has 14 residues. Germline CDR1 reads SGDLS; CDR2 reads YYNGEE. The CDR3 sequence is CASSVRTDTGELFF. The CDR3 DNA reads TGTGCCAGCAGCGTGAGGACAGACACCGGGGAGCTGTTTTTT.

This clone was recorded a few times. This chain connects TRBV2 to TRBJ2-2; TRBD1 agrees at 9 bases. CDR1 and CDR2 (germline): SNHLY, FYNNEI. The CDR3 consists of 14 residues. The V gene end was trimmed by 8 bases and the J gene end by 8 bases; junction bases not matched to a gene: 9. The CDR3 loop is CASEQGAQAGELFF. CDR3 coding DNA: TGTGCCAGCGAACAGGGGGCGCAAGCTGGGGAGCTGTTTTTT.

This clone appeared a few times. This rearrangement joins TRBV10-2 to TRBJ2-7; perhaps TRBD2 as D (6 bases). Between the trimmed V and J ends, which lost 2 bases and 0 bases, there was a span of 14 bases. Germline V gene data show CDR1 as WSHSY and CDR2 as SAAADI. The CDR3 consists of 16 residues. This CDR3 reads CASSETLGSSSYEQYF. The CDR3 DNA follows: TGCGCCAGCAGTGAGACTCTCGGGAGTAGCTCCTACGAGCAGTACTTC.

The rearrangement links TRBV6-5 to TRBJ2-7, with D uncertain. This CDR3 has 13 amino acids. Trimming left V 5 bases short and J 2 bases short, with 10 bases between. Looked up from germline, CDR1 is MNHEY and CDR2 is SVGAGI. This CDR3 reads CASSPGAPYEQYF. In nucleotides, the CDR3 is TGTGCCAGCAGTCCCGGAGCCCCCTACGAGCAGTACTTC.